Listed here are 9 T cell receptor beta chains from one sample, sequenced in a study of sequential checkpoint blockade in melanoma. Treatment specified: randomized to nivolumab then ipilimumab (arm A) or the reverse (arm B). Method: immunoSEQ multiplex PCR; TCRdb's copy keeps in-frame clones and lacks some. The data show 20,000 or so clones, around 75% seen once. The sample here was CD8+ T cells sorted from blood (inferred from file names), taken from a patient given nivolumab and ipilimumab in sequence. These receptors were obtained from a human donor with melanoma.

The CDR3 is CATSTESGNYGYTF. The CDR3, as DNA: TGTGCCACCAGCACAGAGAGCGGTAACTATGGCTACACCTTC. This chain uses TRBV15 with TRBJ1-2; D gene uncertain. V lost 4 bases and J 1 base, leaving 10 bases between the germline ends. The CDR3 has 14 residues. The V gene's germline CDR1 is LNHNV and CDR2 YYDKDF (reference sequence).

The chain combines TRBV7-9 with TRBJ1-5; a weak D match, TRBD1 (5 bases). The CDR3 has 14 residues. Trimming removed 1 base from V and 4 bases from J, with 8 bases in between. Germline assignment: CDR1 SEHNR and CDR2 FQNEAQ (reference sequence). For the CDR3, the DNA is TGTGCCAGCAGCTTAGAGGGGATAAATCAGCCCCAGCATTTT. It translates to CASSLEGINQPQHF.

J is TRBJ1-2 and V is TRBV6-5; D not certain. This CDR3 comprises 13 residues. Germline lookup yields CDR1 MNHEY and CDR2 SVGAGI. The V and J ends lost 2 bases and 2 bases respectively, with 6 bases between them. The CDR3 region is CASSYGRNYGYTF. DNA of the CDR3: TGTGCCAGCAGTTACGGCAGGAACTATGGCTACACCTTC.

This clone was picked up a small number of times. The chain links TRBV23-1 to TRBJ2-1; the match to TRBD1 covers 8 bases. TRBV23-1 is flagged as an ORF with uncertain function. The CDR3 spans 15 residues. V dropped 6 bases and J dropped 7; count of bases not matched to a gene: 11. CDR3: CASRSRDRNPNEQFF. As DNA, the CDR3 is TGCGCCAGCAGGTCCCGGGACAGGAACCCGAATGAGCAGTTCTTC.

The chain has TRBV28 and TRBJ2-7; TRBD2 agrees at 13 bases. The length of the CDR3 is 16 residues. Germline CDR1 reads MDHEN; CDR2 reads SYDVKM. V shed 9 bases, J shed 0 bases, and the junction held 8 bases outside the gene matches. The DNA for the CDR3 is TGTGCCAGTTCGGGGACTAGCGGGAAAAGCTCCTACGAGCAGTACTTC. Its translation is CASSGTSGKSSYEQYF.

This chain joins TRBV28 and TRBJ1-5, with 7 positions matching TRBD1. With 4 bases clipped from V and 2 bases from J, the junction kept 14 bases outside the gene matches. Germline loops: CDR1 MDHEN, CDR2 SYDVKM. The CDR3 has 18 residues. CDR3 bases: TGTGCCAGCAGTTCCCGGGACAGCCGATTAATGGGCAATCAGCCCCAGCATTTT. Protein product: CASSSRDSRLMGNQPQHF.

V and J are TRBV6-5 and TRBJ2-5; no definite D call. The J call may be in error: the DNA end matches TRBJ2-7 better. There are 16 residues in the CDR3. From germline, CDR1 is MNHEY and CDR2 SVGAGI. The CDR3 bases are TGTGCCAGCAGTTACAGCACGGGTACTGATCCCTACGAGCAGTACTTC. Translation: CASSYSTGTDPYEQYF.

The V gene is TRBV5-5, the J gene TRBJ1-1; tentative D call: TRBD1 (5 bases). V gave up 0 bases and J gave up 8 bases, with 8 bases separating them. The CDR3 spans 12 residues. The germline V gene has CDR1 SGHKS and CDR2 YYEKEE (reference sequence). Written as DNA, the CDR3 is TGTGCCAGCAGCTTGGGGACACCGGAAGCTTTCTTT. Translating gives CASSLGTPEAFF.

In DNA, the CDR3 is TGTGCCAGTAGTATTGGGTCAGGGATTCAGCCCCAGCATTTT. Its translation: CASSIGSGIQPQHF. V gene TRBV19 combines with J gene TRBJ1-5; D is perhaps TRBD1 (5 bases). The CDR3 has 14 amino acids. Between the trimmed V and J ends, which lost 3 bases and 6 bases, there was a span of 12 bases. Germline V lookup: CDR1 LNHDA, CDR2 SQIVND (reference sequence).